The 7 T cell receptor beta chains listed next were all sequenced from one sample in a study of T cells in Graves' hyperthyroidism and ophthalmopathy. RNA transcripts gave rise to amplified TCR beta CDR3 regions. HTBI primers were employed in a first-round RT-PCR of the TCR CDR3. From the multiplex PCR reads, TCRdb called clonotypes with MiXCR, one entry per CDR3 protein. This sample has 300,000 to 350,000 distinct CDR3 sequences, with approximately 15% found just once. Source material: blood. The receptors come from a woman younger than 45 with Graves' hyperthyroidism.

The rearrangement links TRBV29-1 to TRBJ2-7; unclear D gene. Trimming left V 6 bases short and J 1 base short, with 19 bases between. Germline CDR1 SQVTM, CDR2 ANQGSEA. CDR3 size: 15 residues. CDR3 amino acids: CSVETQTGGSYEQYF. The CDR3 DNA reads TGCAGCGTCGAGACTCAGACGGGCGGTTCCTACGAGCAGTACTTC.

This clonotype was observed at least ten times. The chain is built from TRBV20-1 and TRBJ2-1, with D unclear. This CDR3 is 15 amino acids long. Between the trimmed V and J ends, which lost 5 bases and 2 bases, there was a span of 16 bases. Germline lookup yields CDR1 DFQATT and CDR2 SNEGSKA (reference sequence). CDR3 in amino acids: CSAGMIQRPYNEQFF. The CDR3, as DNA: TGCAGTGCTGGAATGATCCAGAGGCCCTACAATGAGCAGTTCTTC.

For the CDR3, the DNA is TGTGCCAGCAGCCGACTAGCGGGAGGGCCCTACAATGAGCAGTTCTTC. Its protein is CASSRLAGGPYNEQFF. The chain recombines TRBV6-1 with TRBJ2-1, with 14 bases aligning to TRBD2. Germline V CDR1 and CDR2: MNHNS, SASEGT. The CDR3 runs 16 residues. With 6 bases clipped from V and 2 bases from J, the junction kept 3 bases outside the gene matches.

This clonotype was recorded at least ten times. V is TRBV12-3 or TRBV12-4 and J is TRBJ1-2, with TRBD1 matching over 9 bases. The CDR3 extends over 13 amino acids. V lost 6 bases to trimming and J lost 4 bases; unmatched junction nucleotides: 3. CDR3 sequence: CASSKDRGYGYTF. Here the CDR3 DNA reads TGTGCCAGCAGCAAGGACAGGGGCTATGGCTACACCTTC.

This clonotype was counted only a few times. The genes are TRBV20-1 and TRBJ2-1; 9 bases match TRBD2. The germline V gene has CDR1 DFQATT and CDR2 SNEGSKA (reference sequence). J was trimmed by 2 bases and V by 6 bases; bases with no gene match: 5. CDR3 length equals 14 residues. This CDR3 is CSAETSGPYNEQFF. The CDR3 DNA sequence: TGCAGTGCAGAAACTAGCGGGCCCTACAATGAGCAGTTCTTC.

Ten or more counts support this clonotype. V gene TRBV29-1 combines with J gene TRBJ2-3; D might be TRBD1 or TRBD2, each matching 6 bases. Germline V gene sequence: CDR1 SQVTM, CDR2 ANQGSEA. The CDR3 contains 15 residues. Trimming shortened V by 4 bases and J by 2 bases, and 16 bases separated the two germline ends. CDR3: CSVVGGRGVTDTQYF. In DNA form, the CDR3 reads TGCAGCGTTGTGGGAGGCAGGGGTGTCACAGATACGCAGTATTTT.

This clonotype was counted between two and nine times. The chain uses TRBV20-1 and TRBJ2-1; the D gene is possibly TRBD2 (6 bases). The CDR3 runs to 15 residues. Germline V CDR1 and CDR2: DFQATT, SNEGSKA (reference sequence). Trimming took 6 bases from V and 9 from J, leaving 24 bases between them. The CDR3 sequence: CSAEREASLQGEQFF. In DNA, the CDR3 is TGCAGTGCCGAGAGGGAGGCTAGTCTCCAAGGTGAGCAGTTCTTC.